The 9 T cell receptor beta chains given below trace back to one sample, sequenced in a study of OX40 agonist ivuxolimab in advanced cancers. This table comes from immunoSEQ multiplex PCR, and its TCRdb copy is limited to in-frame clones, with some not included. The sample shows about 64,000 clones, 82% of them seen only once. The specimen comprised CD4+ or CD8+ T cells sorted from blood, sampled in a trial of the OX40 agonist ivuxolimab. Every receptor here comes from an adult with an advanced solid tumor such as melanoma, head and neck, liver or kidney cancer.

This clone was detected once. The gene calls are TRBV5-1 and TRBJ2-3; no clear D. The CDR3 totals 14 residues. Germline CDR1 reads SGHRS; CDR2 reads YFSETQ. Trimming took 5 bases from V and 2 from J, leaving 12 bases between them. CDR3 DNA sequence: TGCGCCAGCAGTGTGGATCCCCTCACAGATACGCAGTATTTT. This gives the protein CASSVDPLTDTQYF.

The CDR3, as DNA: TGTGCCAGCAGCTTGGGTAGCGGGGGGGCCTACAATGAGCAGTTCTTC. Translation: CASSLGSGGAYNEQFF. The genes are TRBV5-4 and TRBJ2-1; 11 nucleotides agree with TRBD2. The CDR3 totals 16 residues. Trimming cost V 0 bases and J 2 bases; bases outside gene matches: 1. CDR1 and CDR2 (germline): SGHNT, YYREEE (reference sequence).

The chain carries TRBV18 and TRBJ1-1; TRBD1 matches at 7 bases. CDR1 and CDR2 from the germline V gene are KGHSH and LQKENI. The trim removed 4 bases at V and 1 base at J, leaving 6 bases unmatched. The CDR3 has 15 residues. The CDR3 DNA is TGTGCCAGCTCACAAGGGACAGTACCGAACACTGAAGCTTTCTTT. Amino acids: CASSQGTVPNTEAFF.

V and J are TRBV28 and TRBJ1-1, with D tentatively TRBD1 (6 bases). Looked up from germline, CDR1 is MDHEN and CDR2 is SYDVKM. V was pared by 10 bases and J by 1 base, with 19 bases between. The CDR3 is 15 amino acids. The CDR3 bases are TGTGCCACCACCACAGGGTCGATGGGGAACACTGAAGCTTTCTTT. Residues: CATTTGSMGNTEAFF. The full variable domain, with the rest looked up from reference TRBV28 and TRBJ1-1, is DVKVTQSSRYLVKRTGEKVFLECVQDMDHENMFWYRQDPGLGLRLIYFSYDVKMKEKGDIPEGYSVSREKKERFSLILESASTNQTSMYLCATTTGSMGNTEAFFGQGTRLTVV.

V usage is TRBV2 and J usage is TRBJ2-3, with 10 positions matching TRBD2. In germline, CDR1 is SNHLY, CDR2 FYNNEI. The V and J ends lost 5 bases and 5 bases, in that order; junction bases with no gene match: 4. The CDR3 runs 14 residues. This chain's CDR3 is CASSFRLAGDTQYF. Here the CDR3 DNA reads TGTGCCAGCAGTTTTCGACTAGCGGGAGATACGCAGTATTTT.

The chain recombines TRBV10-3 with TRBJ2-6, with D perhaps TRBD2 (5 bases). In germline, CDR1 is ENHRY, CDR2 SYGVKD. The CDR3 has 16 amino acids. V lost 11 bases and J lost 0, with 17 bases in between. The CDR3 loop is CAVEGRLSSGANVLTF. As DNA, the CDR3 is TGTGCCGTCGAAGGCAGACTAAGCTCTGGGGCCAACGTCCTGACTTTC.

The V call is TRBV5-1, the J call TRBJ1-1; no reliable D call. The CDR3 extends over 13 amino acids. Per germline, CDR1 SGHRS and CDR2 YFSETQ. Trimming left V 7 bases short and J 0 bases short, with 10 bases between. The CDR3 loop reads CASGEIVNTEAFF. DNA of the CDR3: TGCGCCAGCGGGGAGATAGTGAACACTGAAGCTTTCTTT.

This chain joins TRBV7-8 and TRBJ2-5; 9 positions match TRBD1. Germline V gene sequence: CDR1 SGHVS, CDR2 FQNEAQ. The CDR3 has 16 amino acids. The V and J ends lost 5 bases and 5 bases, in that order; junction bases with no gene match: 12. This CDR3 is CASSLMDRGNMETQYF. CDR3 DNA sequence: TGTGCCAGCAGCCTTATGGACAGGGGCAATATGGAGACCCAGTACTTC.

The V and J genes are TRBV19 and TRBJ1-6; D might be TRBD1 (6 bases). CDR3 length: 15 amino acids. Trimming stripped 1 base from V and 10 bases from J, with 14 bases between. Germline CDR1 LNHDA, CDR2 SQIVND (reference sequence). The CDR3 nucleotides read TGTGCCAGTAGTATAGTCACAGGGTTGATCTCACCCCTCCACTTT. Residues: CASSIVTGLISPLHF.